This TCR beta chain was recovered during a study of T cell clonality in common variable immunodeficiency. Generated by immunoSEQ multiplex PCR, the TCRdb table keeps only in-frame clones and is missing some. The table lists fewer than 35,000 clones, with no singletons. As regards this clone: Its antigen is as yet unknown. The read ends 3 residues early relative to the CDR3; the germline J gene fills the gap.

The CDR3 sequence is 14 residues long. Germline V CDR1 and CDR2: KGHSH, LQKENI. Germline trimming cut 1 base from V and 3 bases from J; bases unmatched to any gene: 1. Points from the study as a whole: Reportedly, TCR beta sequences from common variable immunodeficiency showed fewer deletions and N-nucleotide insertions. The cause of increased CVID clonality remains unclear without subpopulation sequencing.

Of CVID subjects, around 16 were female and roughly 30 male, mean age approximately 40. Patients and controls were mostly of Caucasian heritage. For at least one year, all CVID subjects received replacement immunoglobulin. The chain couples TRBV18 to TRBJ1-2; 8 bases are shared with TRBD1. The material sequenced was peripheral blood mononuclear cells. This sequence was found in a human donor with common variable immunodeficiency. CDR3 DNA, as far as it was read: TGTGCCAGCTCACCACAACAGGGGGACTATGGC. This codes for CASSPQQGDYG. The CDR3 as a whole reads CASSPQQGDYGYTF.